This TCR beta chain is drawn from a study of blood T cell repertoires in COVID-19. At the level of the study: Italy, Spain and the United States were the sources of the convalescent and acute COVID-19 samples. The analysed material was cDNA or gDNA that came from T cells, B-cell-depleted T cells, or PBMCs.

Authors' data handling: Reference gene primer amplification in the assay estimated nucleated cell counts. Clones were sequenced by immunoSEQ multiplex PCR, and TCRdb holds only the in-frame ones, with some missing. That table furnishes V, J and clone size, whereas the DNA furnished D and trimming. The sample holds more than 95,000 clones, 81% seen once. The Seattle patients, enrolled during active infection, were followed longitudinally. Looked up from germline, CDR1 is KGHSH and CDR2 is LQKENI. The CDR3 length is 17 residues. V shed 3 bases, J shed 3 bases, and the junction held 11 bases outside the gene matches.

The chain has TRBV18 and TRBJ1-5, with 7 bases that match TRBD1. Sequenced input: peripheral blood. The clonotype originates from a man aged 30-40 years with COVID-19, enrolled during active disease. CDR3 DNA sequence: TGTGCCAGCTCACCGCTCGCGACAGGGAACTTCAATCAGCCCCAGCATTTT. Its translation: CASSPLATGNFNQPQHF.